This T cell receptor (beta chain) is drawn from a study of T cell repertoires in cytomegalovirus infection. Study-wide results and limits: Ex vivo responses were dominated by HLA-C-restricted CMV-specific TCR beta clonotypes.

TCRdb itself ran the reads through MiXCR, one entry per CDR3 protein. The data hold roughly 230,000 distinct CDR3 sequences, with approximately 15% observed a single time. There are many counts of this clonotype. Its target is not known. The junction had 6 bases not matched to a gene; V was cut back by 5 bases and J by 5 bases. CDR3 length equals 15 residues. Germline-derived CDR1 and CDR2 are SGHVS and FQNEAQ. The chain has TRBV7-8 and TRBJ2-1; TRBD1 aligns across 10 bases. The sample comprised CD8+ T cells from PBMCs. The TCR comes from a human donor in good health (CMV status not recorded). Some clones in this sample may be carry-over from other donors' samples. As DNA, the CDR3 is TGTGCCAGCAGCACGGGACAGGGGATCCACAATGAGCAGTTCTTC. This sequence encodes CASSTGQGIHNEQFF. The complete variable domain, with remaining parts taken from reference TRBV7-8 and TRBJ2-1, reads GAGVSQSPRYKVAKRGQDVALRCDPISGHVSLFWYQQALGQGPEFLTYFQNEAQLDKSGLPSDRFFAERPEGSVSTLKIQRTQQEDSAVYLCASSTGQGIHNEQFFGPGTRLTVL.